This entry lists 14 T cell receptor beta chains sequenced from one sample in a study of CD8 T cells in Susac syndrome. About 0.5 to 1 ug RNA was reverse transcribed with random hexamers. A single record per CDR3 protein comes from TCRdb applying MiXCR to the immunoSEQ multiplex PCR reads. The table shows 100,000 to 150,000 distinct CDR3 sequences, with around 94% occurring only once. Specimen: CD4+ T cells from PBMCs. These receptors came from a human donor with multiple sclerosis.

The V gene is TRBV20-1, the J gene TRBJ2-3; 7 bases match TRBD1. CDR1 DFQATT and CDR2 SNEGSKA come from the germline V gene (reference sequence). The CDR3 extends over 14 amino acids. With V trimmed by 5 bases and J by 4 bases, 9 bases remained unmatched. CDR3 amino acids: CSAPRDRGPDTQYF. CDR3 nucleotides: TGCAGTGCTCCCCGGGACAGAGGGCCAGATACGCAGTATTTT.

The gene calls are TRBV5-1 and TRBJ2-7, with TRBD1 identical over 7 bases. There are 15 residues in the CDR3. Germline V gene lookup returns CDR1 SGHRS and CDR2 YFSETQ. The trim removed 0 bases at V and 0 bases at J, leaving 3 bases unmatched. CDR3 protein: CASSLDGQASYEQYF. The CDR3 DNA reads TGCGCCAGCAGCTTGGACGGACAGGCCTCCTACGAGCAGTACTTC.

The chain employs TRBV4-2 and TRBJ2-5, with 7 bases identical to TRBD1. Germline trimming cut 8 bases from V and 3 bases from J; bases unmatched to any gene: 0. Germline assignment: CDR1 LGHNA and CDR2 YNFKEQ. CDR3 length equals 11 residues. The CDR3 spells CASGTEETQYF. CDR3 coding DNA: TGTGCCAGCGGGACAGAAGAGACCCAGTACTTC.

J is TRBJ1-1 and V is TRBV11-1; TRBD1 matches 7 bases. This CDR3 is 14 amino acids long. Germline lookup yields CDR1 SGHAT and CDR2 FQDESV (reference sequence). Unmatched junction bases numbered 10, after V lost 5 bases and J lost 7 bases. The CDR3 sequence is CASSLTTGRSEAFF. The CDR3 bases are TGTGCCAGCAGCCTCACGACAGGGCGGAGTGAAGCTTTCTTT. Looking up the rest from reference TRBV11-1 and TRBJ1-1 gives the full variable domain: EAEVAQSPRYKITEKSQAVAFWCDPISGHATLYWYRQILGQGPELLVQFQDESVVDDSQLPKDRFSAERLKGVDSTLKIQPAELGDSAMYLCASSLTTGRSEAFFGQGTRLTVV.

The chain carries TRBV2 and TRBJ1-4, with D hard to call. Trimming removed 7 bases from V and 7 bases from J, with 16 bases in between. This CDR3 has 14 residues. Germline CDR1 SNHLY, CDR2 FYNNEI. DNA for the CDR3: TGTGCCAGCAACCGCCGGCTGTTGGGTGAAAAACTGTTTTTT. Protein: CASNRRLLGEKLFF.

The chain carries TRBV9 and TRBJ1-1; 7 bases are shared with TRBD1. J lost 1 base, V lost 4 bases, and 10 bases had no gene match. The CDR3 runs to 16 residues. CDR1 is SGDLS, CDR2 YYNGEE, per germline. CDR3 residues: CASSPTQQGTNTEAFF. CDR3 sequence (DNA): TGTGCCAGCAGCCCCACCCAACAGGGGACGAACACTGAAGCTTTCTTT.

This clonotype was detected only once. The chain carries TRBV7-2 and TRBJ2-5; 15 bases are a match to TRBD2. With V trimmed by 3 bases and J by 6 bases, 5 bases remained unmatched. The CDR3 has 16 amino acids. Germline V gives CDR1 SGHTA, CDR2 FQGNSA. The CDR3 here is CASSLTGTSGGKTQYF. The CDR3 DNA is TGTGCCAGCAGCTTGACAGGGACTAGCGGGGGGAAGACCCAGTACTTC.

This clonotype was observed a single time. The V and J genes are TRBV25-1 and TRBJ2-3, with 7 bases aligning to TRBD1. V dropped 0 bases and J dropped 5; count of bases not matched to a gene: 5. CDR1 is MGHDK, CDR2 SYGVNS, per germline. The CDR3 sequence is 15 residues long. The CDR3: CASSEYWTGGDTQYF. The CDR3 bases are TGTGCCAGCAGTGAATATTGGACAGGAGGAGATACGCAGTATTTT. Full variable domain (rest looked up from reference TRBV25-1 and TRBJ2-3): EADIYQTPRYLVIGTGKKITLECSQTMGHDKMYWYQQDPGMELHLIHYSYGVNSTEKGDLSSESTVSRIRTEHFPLTLESARPSHTSQYLCASSEYWTGGDTQYFGPGTRLTVL.

The chain joins TRBV20-1 to TRBJ1-2, with D tentatively TRBD1 (6 bases). This CDR3 comprises 16 residues. V lost 3 bases and J lost 0, with 17 bases in between. Germline assignment: CDR1 DFQATT and CDR2 SNEGSKA (reference sequence). The CDR3 is CSASSGGYRANYGYTF. In DNA, the CDR3 is TGCAGTGCTAGTTCTGGCGGGTACAGGGCTAACTATGGCTACACCTTC.

The chain joins TRBV6-5 to TRBJ1-1, with D perhaps matching TRBD1 (5 bases). Between the trimmed V and J ends, which lost 5 bases and 2 bases, there was a span of 12 bases. CDR3 length: 14 amino acids. The germline V gene encodes CDR1 MNHEY and CDR2 SVGAGI. The CDR3 here is CASSGPTDNTEAFF. The CDR3 DNA follows: TGTGCCAGCAGTGGACCGACAGACAACACTGAAGCTTTCTTT.

The rearrangement uses TRBV20-1 and TRBJ1-2; D uncertain. Germline CDR1 is DFQATT and CDR2 is SNEGSKA (reference sequence). The CDR3 is made up of 15 amino acids. Trimming left V 2 bases short and J 8 bases short, with 21 bases between. The CDR3 sequence: CSARPRGTRTEGYTF. The DNA of the CDR3 is TGCAGTGCTAGACCCCGGGGTACCCGGACGGAAGGCTACACCTTC.

The J gene is TRBJ1-5, the V gene TRBV19; no clear D gene. The CDR3 has 12 residues. V was trimmed by 3 bases and J by 6 bases, leaving 6 bases between them. In germline, CDR1 is LNHDA, CDR2 SQIVND (reference sequence). CDR3 sequence reads: CASSMVVQPQHF. The CDR3 DNA is TGTGCCAGTAGTATGGTGGTTCAGCCCCAGCATTTT.

This rearrangement joins TRBV5-1 to TRBJ1-1; D is unclear. V lost 0 bases to trimming and J lost 1 base, with 10 bases between them. The CDR3 has 15 amino acids. Germline V gene sequence: CDR1 SGHRS, CDR2 YFSETQ. CDR3: CASSLVGERNTEAFF. DNA for the CDR3: TGCGCCAGCAGCTTGGTTGGAGAACGGAACACTGAAGCTTTCTTT.

The chain combines TRBV27 with TRBJ1-1; D remains unclear. The V and J ends lost 5 bases and 4 bases respectively, with 5 bases between them. The CDR3 totals 11 residues. Germline V gene lookup returns CDR1 MNHEY and CDR2 SMNVEV (reference sequence). This CDR3 reads CASSRGTEAFF. DNA of the CDR3: TGTGCCAGCAGTCGGGGCACTGAAGCTTTCTTT.